Each of the 29 T cell receptor beta chains below was sequenced from the same sample in a study of blood T cell repertoires in COVID-19. TCRdb keeps only in-frame clones here, not all; method: immunoSEQ multiplex PCR. This table has over 70,000 clones, over 75% appearing once. The sequencing input was peripheral blood. These receptors all come from a man aged 80 or over with acute or convalescent COVID-19.

The chain combines TRBV5-1 with TRBJ2-2; D might be TRBD1 (5 bases). Trimming cost V 4 bases and J 7 bases, with 11 bases left between them. This CDR3 is built from 13 residues. Per germline, CDR1 SGHRS and CDR2 YFSETQ. CDR3: CASSAGMGGELFF. In DNA, the CDR3 is TGCGCCAGCAGCGCAGGGATGGGCGGGGAGCTGTTTTTT.

The genes are TRBV7-2 and TRBJ1-4; D unclear. Per the germline V gene, CDR1 is SGHTA and CDR2 is FQGNSA. This CDR3 region has 12 residues. V was pared by 5 bases and J by 7 bases, with 8 bases between. CDR3 amino acids: CASSRSGEKLFF. CDR3 DNA sequence: TGTGCCAGCAGCCGGTCAGGTGAAAAACTGTTTTTT.

V is TRBV9 and J is TRBJ2-3, with 8 bases identical to TRBD2. Germline assignment: CDR1 SGDLS and CDR2 YYNGEE. This CDR3 contains 16 residues. The junction had 8 bases not matched to a gene; V was cut back by 4 bases and J by 1 base. The CDR3 region has the DNA TGTGCCAGCAGCCCTCACGGGGGGGCGGGCACAGATACGCAGTATTTT. Translated: CASSPHGGAGTDTQYF.

The rearrangement uses TRBV19 and TRBJ2-1; 8 positions agree with TRBD2. The ends lost 7 bases at V and 8 bases at J; junction bases unmatched: 13. The CDR3 contains 15 residues. The germline CDR1 and CDR2 sequences are LNHDA and SQIVND (reference sequence). The CDR3 is CASTPLSLAGDEQFF. CDR3 sequence (DNA): TGTGCCAGTACTCCCTTGTCCCTAGCGGGCGATGAGCAGTTCTTC.

The chain couples TRBV7-8 to TRBJ1-5, with 12 bases identical to TRBD1. CDR1 and CDR2 from the germline V gene are SGHVS and FQNEAQ. Trimming cost V 5 bases and J 0 bases; bases outside gene matches: 5. There are 17 residues in the CDR3. The CDR3 protein is CASSTGTGGYSNQPQHF. The CDR3 DNA is TGTGCCAGCAGCACCGGGACAGGGGGCTATAGCAATCAGCCCCAGCATTTT. The full variable domain, with the rest looked up from reference TRBV7-8 and TRBJ1-5, is GAGVSQSPRYKVAKRGQDVALRCDPISGHVSLFWYQQALGQGPEFLTYFQNEAQLDKSGLPSDRFFAERPEGSVSTLKIQRTQQEDSAVYLCASSTGTGGYSNQPQHFGDGTRLSIL.

J is TRBJ2-2 and V is TRBV11-3, with 8 bases lining up with TRBD1. CDR3 size: 15 residues. The junction had 3 bases not matched to a gene; V was cut back by 2 bases and J by 4 bases. Germline V CDR1 and CDR2: SGHNT, YENEEA. CDR3 in amino acids: CASSLLTGGTGELFF. Written as DNA, the CDR3 is TGTGCCAGCAGCTTACTTACAGGGGGCACCGGGGAGCTGTTTTTT.

This chain links TRBV19 with TRBJ1-4; 9 bases align to TRBD1. CDR3 size: 13 residues. Germline V gives CDR1 LNHDA, CDR2 SQIVND (reference sequence). V gave up 4 bases and J gave up 8 bases; unmatched junction bases: 2. CDR3 coding DNA: TGTGCCAGTAGTAAGGACAGGGGAGAAAAACTGTTTTTT. The encoded protein is CASSKDRGEKLFF.

The gene calls are TRBV6-1 and TRBJ1-4; 8 bases line up with TRBD1. The CDR3 loop spans 19 amino acids. The ends lost 2 bases at V and 0 bases at J; junction bases unmatched: 11. Germline CDR1 and CDR2: MNHNS and SASEGT. CDR3 loop: CASSEPADRASATNEKLFF. The DNA for the CDR3 is TGTGCCAGCAGTGAACCCGCGGACAGGGCCTCTGCAACTAATGAAAAACTGTTTTTT.

The rearrangement uses TRBV19 and TRBJ1-1; TRBD1 might be the D (6 bases). The ends were cut back, 2 bases at V and 0 bases at J, with 13 bases in the middle. Germline values: CDR1 LNHDA, CDR2 SQIVND (reference sequence). There are 16 residues in the CDR3. CDR3 bases: TGTGCCAGTAGTATATTGTCAGGGGCCATGAACACTGAAGCTTTCTTT. This encodes CASSILSGAMNTEAFF.

The CDR3 is CASRLGRGEKLFF. CDR3 sequence (DNA): TGTGCCAGCAGGTTAGGGAGGGGTGAAAAACTGTTTTTT. The gene calls are TRBV6-5 and TRBJ1-4; D possibly corresponds to TRBD1 (5 bases). Germline CDR1 reads MNHEY; CDR2 reads SVGAGI. The CDR3 runs to 13 residues. V was pared by 6 bases and J by 7 bases, with 12 bases between.

The chain carries TRBV5-6 and TRBJ2-5, with D possibly being TRBD1 (6 bases). This CDR3 region has 15 residues. Between the trimmed V and J ends, which lost 1 base and 5 bases, there was a span of 15 bases. Germline V gene sequence: CDR1 SGHDT, CDR2 YYEEEE. CDR3 in amino acids: CASSLRDIGAETQYF. CDR3 coding DNA: TGTGCCAGCAGCTTGAGGGACATTGGGGCGGAGACCCAGTACTTC. Drawing the rest from reference TRBV5-6 and TRBJ2-5, the complete variable domain is DAGVTQSPTHLIKTRGQQVTLRCSPKSGHDTVSWYQQALGQGPQFIFQYYEEEERQRGNFPDRFSGHQFPNYSSELNVNALLLGDSALYLCASSLRDIGAETQYFGPGTRLLVL.

V is TRBV28 and J is TRBJ2-5, with D perhaps TRBD2 (6 bases). The CDR3 runs to 14 residues. V was clipped by 8 bases and J by 3 bases, with 16 bases between them. Germline values: CDR1 MDHEN, CDR2 SYDVKM. The CDR3 nucleotides are TGTGCCAGCCACCATCCCTGGGGGGAAGAGACCCAGTACTTC. Amino acid sequence: CASHHPWGEETQYF.

In this sample, this clone turned up once. The V call is TRBV14, the J call TRBJ2-7, with a weak D call TRBD2 (6 bases). The germline gives CDR1 SGHDN, CDR2 FVKESK. CDR3 length: 14 residues. V was shortened by 4 bases and J by 7 bases, with 17 bases between the two germline ends. CDR3 sequence: CASSPGLSGGEQYF. In DNA form, the CDR3 reads TGTGCCAGCAGCCCCGGCCTTTCAGGAGGGGAGCAGTACTTC.

The chain has TRBV19 and TRBJ1-3; D gene ambiguous. Trimming removed 9 bases at V and 3 bases at J, with 21 bases between. There are 16 residues in the CDR3. Germline V gene data show CDR1 as LNHDA and CDR2 as SQIVND (reference sequence). CDR3 sequence: CASSGALGAFGNTIYF. Here the CDR3 DNA reads TGTGCCAGCTCGGGCGCGCTGGGAGCTTTTGGAAACACCATATATTTT.

The chain links TRBV10-3 to TRBJ1-3; TRBD1 might be the D (6 bases). This CDR3 region has 14 residues. Germline V gene sequence: CDR1 ENHRY, CDR2 SYGVKD. V dropped 7 bases and J dropped 0 bases, with 10 bases sitting between them. CDR3 amino acids: CAITLDSSGNTIYF. The CDR3 DNA is TGTGCCATCACCTTGGACAGCTCTGGAAACACCATATATTTT.

V and J are TRBV5-1 and TRBJ1-4; D is unclear. The CDR3 totals 14 residues. With 0 bases removed from V and 3 bases from J, the gap between germline ends came to 6 bases. Germline lookup yields CDR1 SGHRS and CDR2 YFSETQ. The CDR3 nucleotides read TGCGCCAGCAGCTTGGACATCGCTAATGAAAAACTGTTTTTT. This gives the protein CASSLDIANEKLFF.

This chain joins TRBV4-1 and TRBJ2-1, with 10 bases fitting TRBD1. The CDR3 is 16 residues long. Trimming took 3 bases from V and 3 from J; bases not matched to a gene: 5. CDR1 and CDR2 (germline): MGHRA, YSYEKL. The CDR3 region is CASSQSGTGDYNEQFF. In DNA form, the CDR3 reads TGCGCCAGCAGCCAGTCCGGGACAGGGGACTACAATGAGCAGTTCTTC.

This chain uses TRBV19 with TRBJ1-1; 7 nucleotides align to TRBD1. The J segment lost 0 bases and the V segment lost 3 bases, leaving 1 base of the junction unmatched. CDR3 size: 14 residues. CDR1 and CDR2 (germline): LNHDA, SQIVND (reference sequence). The CDR3 spells CASSMGQLNTEAFF. The CDR3 DNA sequence: TGTGCCAGTAGTATGGGACAGCTGAACACTGAAGCTTTCTTT.

CDR3 DNA sequence: TGTGCCAGCAGCTCCTGGCCAGGAAGCAATCAGCCCCAGCATTTT. It codes for CASSSWPGSNQPQHF. V and J are TRBV5-6 and TRBJ1-5; D remains unclear. The CDR3 length is 15 residues. Trimming shortened V by 3 bases and J by 1 base, and 11 bases separated the two germline ends. The germline CDR1 and CDR2 sequences are SGHDT and YYEEEE. Combining the CDR3 with reference TRBV5-6 and TRBJ1-5 gives the whole variable domain DAGVTQSPTHLIKTRGQQVTLRCSPKSGHDTVSWYQQALGQGPQFIFQYYEEEERQRGNFPDRFSGHQFPNYSSELNVNALLLGDSALYLCASSSWPGSNQPQHFGDGTRLSIL.

This clone has a handful of counts. The chain carries TRBV18 and TRBJ1-2; TRBD1 is a possible D gene (5 bases). This CDR3 has 15 amino acids. Between the trimmed V and J ends, which lost 1 base and 2 bases, there was a span of 11 bases. CDR1 is KGHSH and CDR2 is LQKENI in the germline V gene. CDR3 sequence reads: CASSPQGLTNYGYTF. CDR3 coding DNA: TGTGCCAGCTCACCACAGGGACTGACAAACTATGGCTACACCTTC.

Within the sample, this clone is medium-sized. This sample also contains other DNA sequences that code for the same CDR3. The gene calls are TRBV29-1 and TRBJ2-7; TRBD1 aligns across 10 bases. Trimming at V came to 1 base and at J to 0 bases, leaving 0 bases not matched to a gene. Germline V CDR1 and CDR2: SQVTM, ANQGSEA. This CDR3 contains 14 residues. For the CDR3, the DNA is TGCAGCGTTGAAGGGACAGGGGGCTCCTACGAGCAGTACTTC. Its translation: CSVEGTGGSYEQYF.

This clone was seen a few times. The chain uses TRBV28 and TRBJ1-5; no firm D call. Trimming stripped 3 bases from V and 8 bases from J, with 14 bases between. CDR1 is MDHEN and CDR2 is SYDVKM in the germline V gene. This CDR3 is built from 14 residues. CDR3: CASSFPIGREPQHF. The CDR3 DNA reads as TGTGCCAGCAGTTTCCCCATAGGGAGGGAGCCCCAGCATTTT.

The chain carries TRBV25-1 and TRBJ1-2; 9 nucleotides agree with TRBD1. Per the germline V gene, CDR1 is MGHDK and CDR2 is SYGVNS. Trimming took 5 bases from V and 7 from J; bases not matched to a gene: 11. The CDR3 covers 15 residues. The chain's CDR3 is CASSSSRQGVRGYTF. CDR3 DNA sequence: TGTGCCAGCAGTTCCTCCCGACAGGGGGTACGTGGCTACACCTTC.

The chain recombines TRBV19 with TRBJ1-2; 9 bases are shared with TRBD1. Germline CDR1 reads LNHDA; CDR2 reads SQIVND (reference sequence). Trimming took 5 bases from V and 6 from J; bases not matched to a gene: 4. The CDR3 contains 13 residues. CDR3 sequence: CASSVGQGHGYTF. The CDR3 DNA reads as TGTGCCAGTAGTGTGGGACAGGGCCATGGCTACACCTTC.

The CDR3 is CASSVTGYTGELFF. The CDR3 nucleotides read TGTGCCAGTAGTGTGACAGGGTACACCGGGGAGCTGTTTTTT. The chain links TRBV19 to TRBJ2-2, with TRBD1 identical over 7 bases. Germline V gives CDR1 LNHDA, CDR2 SQIVND (reference sequence). This CDR3 contains 14 residues. J was trimmed by 3 bases and V by 5 bases; bases with no gene match: 3.

This chain uses TRBV14 with TRBJ2-7; D might be TRBD2 (6 bases). The CDR3 is 15 amino acids. V lost 0 bases and J lost 5, with 14 bases in between. Germline-derived CDR1 and CDR2 are SGHDN and FVKESK. CDR3 bases: TGTGCCAGCAGCCAAGAACACAGTGGGGGGAACGAGCAGTACTTC. As protein: CASSQEHSGGNEQYF.

The J gene is TRBJ1-5, the V gene TRBV30, with TRBD1 as a possible D gene (5 bases). CDR3 length equals 15 residues. Germline CDR1 and CDR2: GTSNPN and SVGIG (reference sequence). Trimming pared 3 bases from V and 4 bases from J, leaving 16 bases between. This CDR3 reads CAWSQRGGGNQPQHF. The CDR3 coding sequence is TGTGCCTGGAGCCAACGGGGGGGTGGGAATCAGCCCCAGCATTTT.

This clone was recorded only once. This rearrangement joins TRBV9 to TRBJ1-1; D possibly corresponds to TRBD1 (6 bases). Germline V gene lookup returns CDR1 SGDLS and CDR2 YYNGEE. This CDR3 comprises 14 residues. V was clipped by 0 bases and J by 1 base, with 7 bases between them. CDR3 in DNA: TGTGCCAGCAGCGTAGGGACAGCGAACACTGAAGCTTTCTTT. Protein product: CASSVGTANTEAFF.

The V gene is TRBV5-1, the J gene TRBJ1-1; D might be TRBD1 (5 bases). The CDR3 is 13 residues long. Germline CDR1 reads SGHRS; CDR2 reads YFSETQ. V was pared by 4 bases and J by 10 bases, with 17 bases between. CDR3 nucleotides: TGCGCCAGCAGCAGGGACGGGACGGGGGTAGCTTTCTTT. Translation gives CASSRDGTGVAFF.